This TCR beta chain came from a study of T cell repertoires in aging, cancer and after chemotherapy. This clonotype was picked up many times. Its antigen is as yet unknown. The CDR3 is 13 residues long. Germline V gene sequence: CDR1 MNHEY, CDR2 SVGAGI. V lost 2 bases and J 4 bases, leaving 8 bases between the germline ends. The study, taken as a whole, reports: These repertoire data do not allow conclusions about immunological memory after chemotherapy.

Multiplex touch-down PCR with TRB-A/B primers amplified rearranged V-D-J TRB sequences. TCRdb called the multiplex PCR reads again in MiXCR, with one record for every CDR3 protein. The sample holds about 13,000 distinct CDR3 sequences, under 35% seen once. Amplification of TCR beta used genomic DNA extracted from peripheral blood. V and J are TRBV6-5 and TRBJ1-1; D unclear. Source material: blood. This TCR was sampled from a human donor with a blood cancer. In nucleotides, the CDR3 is TGTGCCAGCAGTTACGGAGGGAGCACTGAAGCTTTCTTT. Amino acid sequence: CASSYGGSTEAFF.